The T cell receptor beta chain under discussion was sequenced for a study of identical twins. General study results and limits: Among out-of-frame alpha sequences shared by twins, low generation probability occurred in excess.

CDR1 is SNHLY, CDR2 FYNNEI, per germline. This CDR3 region has 16 residues. The V gene end was trimmed by 0 bases and the J gene end by 6 bases; junction bases not matched to a gene: 11. This clonotype was detected only a few times. The antigen remains unidentified. A single record per CDR3 protein comes from TCRdb applying MiXCR to the 5' RACE reads. The sample contains some 900,000 distinct CDR3 sequences, around 12% of which appear only once. This same sample was also taken into another study, of yellow fever vaccine responses in identical twins.

The sequenced sample was PBMCs. The receptor comes from a woman younger than 35 in good health. The chain carries TRBV2 and TRBJ2-7, with 7 bases that match TRBD1. The CDR3 sequence is CASSEAGDSFMAEQYV. CDR3 bases: TGTGCCAGCAGTGAAGCGGGGGACAGCTTTATGGCCGAGCAGTACGTC.